Below, one TCR beta chain is given with its context. The sample comes from a study of blood T cell repertoires in COVID-19. The CDR3 is made up of 14 amino acids. Trimming removed 4 bases from V and 7 bases from J; junction bases left unmatched: 4. The germline V gene has CDR1 SNHLY and CDR2 FYNNEI. In the authors' methods: Amplification of reference gene primers was used by the study to estimate nucleated cell counts. The protocol was immunoSEQ multiplex PCR, while the TCRdb copy is restricted to in-frame clones and leaves out a portion. The D gene and trimming were derived from the DNA, and the V and J assignments and clone size from that table. The repertoire includes 290,000 or so clones, about nine tenths of them detected once, and around 2.2% sits in the top ten.

The chain couples TRBV2 to TRBJ2-1; 10 positions agree with TRBD2. The sample consisted of peripheral blood. The receptor comes from a woman in her twenties or thirties with COVID-19, enrolled during active disease. The CDR3 is CASSVRTSGNEQFF. The CDR3 coding sequence is TGTGCCAGCAGTGTGAGGACTAGCGGTAATGAGCAGTTCTTC.